The 28 T cell receptor beta chains below were found in one sample sequenced in a study of multiple sclerosis patients with progressive multifocal leukoencephalopathy. Profiling relied on immunoSEQ multiplex PCR, and the TCRdb table lists in-frame clones only, not all of them. The sample consists of some 28,000 clones, 90% of them appearing once. Stated time point: roughly 12 months of natalizumab therapy. The sequencing here drew on PBMCs, taken from a patient treated with natalizumab. The source of these receptors is a human donor with multiple sclerosis.

The rearrangement links TRBV9 to TRBJ2-1, with 8 positions matching TRBD1. The CDR3 extends over 15 amino acids. After removal of 3 bases from V and 2 bases from J, the junction contained 4 bases not matched to a gene. Germline-derived CDR1 and CDR2 are SGDLS and YYNGEE. The CDR3 DNA reads TGTGCCAGCAGCGCGGACAGGGATCCCTACAATGAGCAGTTCTTC. Its protein product is CASSADRDPYNEQFF.

The V call is TRBV21-1, the J call TRBJ2-5; the table's D call, TRBD1, has no DNA check behind it. The end of the DNA is better explained by TRBJ2-7, so the J call may be wrong. TRBV21-1 corresponds to a pseudogene. The length of the CDR3 is 19 residues. The CDR3 DNA reads as TGTGCCAGCAGCAAATCCCGGGACAGGGGGGAGTCTGACGACTACGAGCAGTACTTC. It encodes CASSKSRDRGESDDYEQYF.

The chain employs TRBV6-1 and TRBJ2-6; unclear D gene. Per the germline V gene, CDR1 is MNHNS and CDR2 is SASEGT. The CDR3 sequence is 13 residues long. The germline V and J ends were trimmed by 6 bases and 6 bases, with 9 bases remaining between them. The CDR3 loop is CASRPLEANVLTF. Here the CDR3 DNA reads TGTGCCAGCAGACCCCTAGAGGCCAACGTCCTGACTTTC.

The gene calls are TRBV29-1 and TRBJ1-2; unclear D gene. Trimming cost V 1 base and J 3 bases, with 15 bases left between them. The germline CDR1 and CDR2 sequences are SQVTM and ANQGSEA. The length of the CDR3 is 15 residues. CDR3 loop: CSVEGGVVNDYGYTF. The CDR3 DNA reads as TGCAGCGTTGAAGGGGGAGTCGTGAACGACTATGGCTACACCTTC.

The rearrangement joins TRBV28 to TRBJ2-7, with a weak D call TRBD1 (5 bases). Deletions cut 2 bases from V and 4 bases from J, with 12 bases between. This CDR3 is 14 amino acids long. Germline V gives CDR1 MDHEN, CDR2 SYDVKM. The CDR3 coding sequence is TGTGCCAGCAGTTTACAAGGGGCGAAGTACGAGCAGTACTTC. It is translated as CASSLQGAKYEQYF.

The chain employs TRBV5-1 and TRBJ2-7; 8 bases map to TRBD1. Germline loops: CDR1 SGHRS, CDR2 YFSETQ. This CDR3 is 18 amino acids long. J lost 4 bases, V lost 4 bases, and 19 bases had no gene match. CDR3 sequence (DNA): TGCGCCAGCAGCGCGGACAGGGCTCGTTCGTCCCGTTCTTACGAGCAGTACTTC. It translates to CASSADRARSSRSYEQYF. Full variable domain (missing parts from reference TRBV5-1 and TRBJ2-7): KAGVTQTPRYLIKTRGQQVTLSCSPISGHRSVSWYQQTPGQGLQFLFEYFSETQRNKGNFPGRFSGRQFSNSRSEMNVSTLELGDSALYLCASSADRARSSRSYEQYFGPGTRLTVT.

The chain recombines TRBV7-6 with TRBJ1-4; TRBD1 matches 8 bases. The CDR3 totals 15 residues. Germline-derived CDR1 and CDR2 are SGHVS and FNYEAQ. V trimming: 5 bases; J trimming: 3 bases; junction bases outside the gene matches: 5. The CDR3 bases are TGTGCCAGCAGCCCAGAGGGACAGGCTAATGAAAAACTGTTTTTT. It yields the protein CASSPEGQANEKLFF.

This clone was seen more than once but under ten times. The V and J genes are TRBV6-6 and TRBJ1-2; D not certain. CDR3 length: 14 amino acids. Germline V gene data show CDR1 as MNHNY and CDR2 as SVGAGI (reference sequence). Trimming stripped 6 bases from V and 4 bases from J, with 15 bases between. The CDR3 DNA reads TGTGCCAGCAGCCCCCGCTCGGGGAGCTATGGCTACACCTTC. Its translation is CASSPRSGSYGYTF.

As to this clone: The junction and the germline gene differ at one end; a read error may be behind it. This chain uses TRBV20-1 with TRBJ1-1, with D possibly being TRBD1 (5 bases). The CDR3 spans 11 residues. Germline CDR1 is DFQATT and CDR2 is SNEGSKA (reference sequence). The CDR3 coding sequence is TGCAGTGCTCAGGGATTGGACGGTCGGTATTTC. This gives the protein CSAQGLDGRYF.

The chain recombines TRBV19 with TRBJ2-3; the D is unclear. In germline, CDR1 is LNHDA, CDR2 SQIVND (reference sequence). This CDR3 spans 13 amino acids. Trimming stripped 3 bases from V and 6 bases from J, with 10 bases between. CDR3 protein: CASSMVLGDTQYF. As DNA, the CDR3 is TGTGCCAGTAGTATGGTATTAGGGGATACGCAGTATTTT.

The gene calls are TRBV6-5 and TRBJ1-4; 10 positions agree with TRBD1. CDR1 and CDR2 from the germline V gene are MNHEY and SVGAGI. Losses at the gene ends were 4 bases for V and 8 bases for J; bases not matched to a gene: 4. This CDR3 comprises 14 residues. For the CDR3, the DNA is TGTGCCAGCAGTTCGGGACAGGGGAAAGAAAAACTGTTTTTT. Its translation: CASSSGQGKEKLFF.

V is TRBV2 and J is TRBJ1-6; tentative D call: TRBD1 (5 bases). Per the germline V gene, CDR1 is SNHLY and CDR2 is FYNNEI. The length of the CDR3 is 15 residues. V was trimmed by 5 bases and J by 4 bases, leaving 12 bases between them. Here the CDR3 reads CASSPPGQYNSPLHF. In nucleotides, the CDR3 is TGTGCCAGCAGTCCTCCGGGGCAGTATAATTCACCCCTCCACTTT.

The chain uses TRBV5-6 and TRBJ2-3; TRBD2 agrees at 7 bases. The CDR3 is made up of 14 amino acids. Germline assignment: CDR1 SGHDT and CDR2 YYEEEE. Trimming at V came to 3 bases and at J to 4 bases, leaving 5 bases not matched to a gene. The CDR3 sequence is CASSWTTSADTQYF. CDR3 sequence (DNA): TGTGCCAGCAGCTGGACCACTAGCGCAGATACGCAGTATTTT.

This chain uses TRBV19 with TRBJ1-2; weak D call: TRBD1 (5 bases). V was clipped by 6 bases and J by 8 bases, with 22 bases between them. The CDR3 contains 15 residues. The V gene's germline CDR1 is LNHDA and CDR2 SQIVND (reference sequence). The CDR3 loop reads CASSLLTGLRMGYTF. The CDR3, as DNA: TGTGCCAGTAGCCTCCTTACGGGACTCCGAATGGGCTACACCTTC.

V and J are TRBV7-9 and TRBJ2-2, with no clear D. The CDR3 is 14 amino acids. Deletions cut 4 bases from V and 1 base from J, with 7 bases between. Per germline, CDR1 SEHNR and CDR2 FQNEAQ (reference sequence). DNA of the CDR3: TGTGCCAGCAGCTCCCACAGGAACACCGGGGAGCTGTTTTTT. It codes for CASSSHRNTGELFF.

V and J are TRBV6-1 and TRBJ1-2, with unresolved D. The CDR3 is made up of 13 amino acids. Between the trimmed V and J ends, which lost 3 bases and 4 bases, there was a span of 9 bases. In germline, CDR1 is MNHNS, CDR2 SASEGT. The CDR3 DNA sequence: TGTGCCAGCAGTGAGAGTAAGAGCTATGGCTACACCTTC. It translates to CASSESKSYGYTF.

This chain uses TRBV5-1 with TRBJ2-2; TRBD2 aligns across 12 bases. The V gene's germline CDR1 is SGHRS and CDR2 YFSETQ. The CDR3 is 17 residues long. V lost 4 bases and J lost 6; bases outside the gene matches: 10. In DNA, the CDR3 is TGCGCCAGCAGCCTAGACGCTAGCGGGGGGGCCGCCGGGGAGCTGTTTTTT. It encodes CASSLDASGGAAGELFF.

The chain recombines TRBV4-1 with TRBJ2-5; D might be TRBD1 (6 bases). The end of the DNA is better explained by TRBJ2-7, so the J call may be wrong. CDR3 length equals 17 residues. CDR1 and CDR2 (germline): MGHRA, YSYEKL. The CDR3 sequence is CASSRIHTGPRRNEQYF. The CDR3 DNA is TGCGCCAGCAGCCGCATCCATACAGGGCCCCGAAGGAACGAGCAGTACTTC.

J is TRBJ2-7 and V is TRBV5-6; tentative D call: TRBD2 (6 bases). V gave up 4 bases and J gave up 4 bases, with 18 bases separating them. Germline V gene sequence: CDR1 SGHDT, CDR2 YYEEEE. The CDR3 runs to 15 residues. The CDR3 DNA follows: TGTGCCAGCAGCCCCCCGGGAGTCTCTTGGTACGAGCAGTACTTC. Its translation is CASSPPGVSWYEQYF. The entire variable domain, with the rest obtained from reference TRBV5-6 and TRBJ2-7, is as follows: DAGVTQSPTHLIKTRGQQVTLRCSPKSGHDTVSWYQQALGQGPQFIFQYYEEEERQRGNFPDRFSGHQFPNYSSELNVNALLLGDSALYLCASSPPGVSWYEQYFGPGTRLTVT.

This chain connects TRBV4-2 to TRBJ2-7, with no clear D. The CDR3 runs 14 residues. Germline lookup yields CDR1 LGHNA and CDR2 YNFKEQ. Trimming took off 3 bases at V and 3 bases at J, with 12 bases between the two ends. This chain's CDR3 is CASSQGINYYEQYF. The DNA of the CDR3 is TGTGCCAGCAGCCAGGGGATTAACTACTACGAGCAGTACTTC.

This clone was detected only once. This CDR3 reads CASRKDRSSYNEQFF. The CDR3 bases are TGTGCCAGTAGGAAAGACAGGAGCTCCTACAATGAGCAGTTCTTC. V and J are TRBV19 and TRBJ2-1; D might be TRBD1 (6 bases). In germline, CDR1 is LNHDA, CDR2 SQIVND (reference sequence). This CDR3 has 15 residues. The ends were cut back, 6 bases at V and 0 bases at J, with 12 bases in the middle.

This clone was detected only once. This rearrangement joins TRBV15 to TRBJ1-1; D is possibly TRBD1 (6 bases). Trimming took off 6 bases at V and 4 bases at J, with 18 bases between the two ends. The CDR3 covers 15 residues. CDR1 and CDR2 (germline): LNHNV, YYDKDF (reference sequence). The CDR3 reads CATRNDNRGRTEAFF. DNA of the CDR3: TGTGCCACCAGGAATGACAACCGGGGGCGCACTGAAGCTTTCTTT. The entire variable domain, with the rest obtained from reference TRBV15 and TRBJ1-1, is as follows: DAMVIQNPRYQVTQFGKPVTLSCSQTLNHNVMYWYQQKSSQAPKLLFHYYDKDFNNEADTPDNFQSRRPNTSFCFLDIRSPGLGDTAMYLCATRNDNRGRTEAFFGQGTRLTVV.

The chain uses TRBV29-1 and TRBJ1-2; D uncertain. This CDR3 is built from 15 residues. Germline V gives CDR1 SQVTM, CDR2 ANQGSEA. The ends were cut back, 0 bases at V and 7 bases at J, with 18 bases in the middle. The CDR3 spells CSVEDLAARGSGYTF. DNA for the CDR3: TGCAGCGTTGAAGATCTGGCCGCCCGAGGAAGTGGCTACACCTTC.

CDR3 region: CASSSHRGGYGYTF. Written as DNA, the CDR3 is TGTGCCAGCAGCAGCCACAGGGGAGGCTATGGCTACACCTTC. V and J are TRBV5-4 and TRBJ1-2, with 7 bases aligning to TRBD1. Germline values: CDR1 SGHNT, CDR2 YYREEE (reference sequence). CDR3 length: 14 residues. V lost 4 bases to trimming and J lost 4 bases; unmatched junction nucleotides: 7.

The rearrangement joins TRBV28 to TRBJ2-7; tentatively, D is TRBD1 (6 bases). Germline V gene sequence: CDR1 MDHEN, CDR2 SYDVKM. The CDR3 runs to 13 residues. Between the trimmed V and J ends, which lost 2 bases and 3 bases, there was a span of 8 bases. CDR3 sequence reads: CASSLGGVYEQYF. The CDR3 DNA sequence: TGTGCCAGCAGTTTAGGGGGCGTCTACGAGCAGTACTTC.

The chain employs TRBV28 and TRBJ2-5; no reliable D call. Germline CDR1 MDHEN, CDR2 SYDVKM. The CDR3 totals 14 residues. With 3 bases removed from V and 5 bases from J, the gap between germline ends came to 13 bases. CDR3 bases: TGTGCCAGCAGTTTCCCCCGTATCGAGGAGACCCAGTACTTC. It codes for CASSFPRIEETQYF.

The chain is built from TRBV25-1 and TRBJ2-2; 9 nucleotides line up with TRBD1. V was clipped by 8 bases and J by 4 bases; unmatched bases: 14. The CDR3 is 17 residues long. Germline lookup yields CDR1 MGHDK and CDR2 SYGVNS. CDR3 nucleotide sequence: TGTGCCAGCTTACACTCTCCGGGACAGGGAGGCACCGGGGAGCTGTTTTTT. Encoded protein: CASLHSPGQGGTGELFF.

This clone was observed once. V usage is TRBV9 and J usage is TRBJ2-3; 7 bases map to TRBD2. The CDR3 extends over 13 amino acids. Per the germline V gene, CDR1 is SGDLS and CDR2 is YYNGEE. The J segment lost 6 bases and the V segment lost 2 bases, leaving 3 bases of the junction unmatched. Written as DNA, the CDR3 is TGTGCCAGCAGCGTTTTACTAGCGGATACGCAGTATTTT. Its protein product is CASSVLLADTQYF. The variable domain in full, with the rest retrieved from reference TRBV9 and TRBJ2-3, is DSGVTQTPKHLITATGQRVTLRCSPRSGDLSVYWYQQSLDQGLQFLIQYYNGEERAKGNILERFSAQQFPDLHSELNLSSLELGDSALYFCASSVLLADTQYFGPGTRLTVL.